This T cell receptor (beta chain) came from a study of blood T cell repertoires in COVID-19. Study-level information: Italy, Spain and the United States were the sources of the convalescent and acute COVID-19 samples. PBMCs, B-cell-depleted T cells, or T cells were the source of the cDNA or gDNA that made up the material.

As handled by the study authors: Estimation of nucleated cell counts was performed using reference gene primer amplification. Here immunoSEQ multiplex PCR was the method, and the copy in TCRdb shows in-frame clones only, minus some. The V and J calls and clone size are taken from that table; D and trimming were inferred from the DNA. This table holds under 300,000 clones, 80% to 95% found once. Enrolled during active infection, Seattle patients were then followed longitudinally. Looked up from germline, CDR1 is SGHKS and CDR2 is YYEKEE (reference sequence). This CDR3 spans 16 amino acids. Trimming cost V 4 bases and J 2 bases; bases outside gene matches: 8.

The chain combines TRBV5-5 with TRBJ1-3; TRBD1 matches at 8 bases. The TCR comes from a man aged 25 to 40 with COVID-19, enrolled during active disease. The specimen sequenced was peripheral blood. The CDR3 DNA reads TGTGCCAGCAGCGTGACAGGGGCCACCCCTGGAAACACCATATATTTT. Its protein is CASSVTGATPGNTIYF.